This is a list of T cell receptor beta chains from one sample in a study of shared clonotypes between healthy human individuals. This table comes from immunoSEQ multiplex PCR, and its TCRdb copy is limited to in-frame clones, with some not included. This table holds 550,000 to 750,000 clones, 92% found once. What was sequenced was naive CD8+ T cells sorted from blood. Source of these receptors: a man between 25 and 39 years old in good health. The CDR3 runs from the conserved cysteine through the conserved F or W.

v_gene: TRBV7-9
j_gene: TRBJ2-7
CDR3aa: CASSLTNYEQYF

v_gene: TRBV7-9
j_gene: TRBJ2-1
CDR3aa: CASSLSEAGNNEQFF

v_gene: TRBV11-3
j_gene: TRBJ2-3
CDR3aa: CASSGREKSDTQYF

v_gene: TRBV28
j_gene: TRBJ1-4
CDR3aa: CASSRLVDRGRVDEKLFF

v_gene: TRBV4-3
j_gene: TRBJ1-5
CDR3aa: CASSQDITNNQPQHF

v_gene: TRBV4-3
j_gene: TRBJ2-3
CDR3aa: CASSQVPPGGTDTQYF

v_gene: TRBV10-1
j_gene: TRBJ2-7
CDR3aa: CASSEFRSSAEQYF

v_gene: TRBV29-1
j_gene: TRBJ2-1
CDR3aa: CSGQGPLSSNEEFF

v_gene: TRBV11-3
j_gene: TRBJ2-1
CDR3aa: CASSLTTLDEQFF

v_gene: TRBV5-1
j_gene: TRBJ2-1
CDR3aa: CASSTDLAGAVNEQFF

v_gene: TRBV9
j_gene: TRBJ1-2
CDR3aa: CASTSSLGYGYTF

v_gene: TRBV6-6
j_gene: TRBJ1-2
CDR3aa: CASGHQTNYGYTF

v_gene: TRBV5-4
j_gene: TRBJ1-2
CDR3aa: CASSRGQAANYGYTF

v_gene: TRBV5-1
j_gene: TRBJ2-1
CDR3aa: CASSSGLGVSSYNEQFF

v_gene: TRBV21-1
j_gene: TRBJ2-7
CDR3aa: CASSKLGELGSYEQYF

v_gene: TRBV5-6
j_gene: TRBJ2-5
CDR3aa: CASSLTPSPGVGETQYF

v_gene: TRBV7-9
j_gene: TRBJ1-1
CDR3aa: CASSSLFTEAFF

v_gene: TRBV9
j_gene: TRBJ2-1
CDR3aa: CASSVGTSGLKDEQFF

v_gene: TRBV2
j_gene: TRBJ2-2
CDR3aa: CGGRTGYTGELFF

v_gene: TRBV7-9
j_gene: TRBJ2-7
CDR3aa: CASSASYEQYF

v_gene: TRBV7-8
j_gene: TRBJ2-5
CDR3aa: CASSFPGLAGVSGETQYF

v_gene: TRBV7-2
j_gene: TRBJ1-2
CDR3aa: CASSLMGREFYGYTF

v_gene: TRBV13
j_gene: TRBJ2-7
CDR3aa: CASSARGGSSYEQYF

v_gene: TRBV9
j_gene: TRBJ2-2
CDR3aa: CASSVAGGHTYTGELFF

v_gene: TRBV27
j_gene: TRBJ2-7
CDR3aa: CASSLRTGMAYEQYF

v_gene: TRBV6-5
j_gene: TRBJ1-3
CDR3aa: CASSGTLGNTIYF

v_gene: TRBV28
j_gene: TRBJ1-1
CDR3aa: CASSPLDRYTEAFF

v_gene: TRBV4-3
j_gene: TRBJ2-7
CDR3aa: CASSDVAGAFYEQYF

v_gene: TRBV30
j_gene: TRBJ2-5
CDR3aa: CAWSRNRVETQYF

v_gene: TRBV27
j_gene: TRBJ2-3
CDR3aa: CASSLTSGLHTDTQYF

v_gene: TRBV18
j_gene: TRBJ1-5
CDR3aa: CASSPPEGFGNQPQHF

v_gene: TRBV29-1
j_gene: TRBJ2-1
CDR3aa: CSVPPGPSWGDNEQFF

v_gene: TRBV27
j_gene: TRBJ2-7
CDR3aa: CASSTPGQGAFYEQYF

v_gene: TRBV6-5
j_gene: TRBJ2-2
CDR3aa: CATGPNSRGDGELFF

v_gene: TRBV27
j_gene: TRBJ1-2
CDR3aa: CASSPQTDPNYGYTF

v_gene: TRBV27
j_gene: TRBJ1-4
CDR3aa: CASRRLQGATNEKLFF

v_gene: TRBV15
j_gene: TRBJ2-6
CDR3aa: CATSREGQTASGANVLTF

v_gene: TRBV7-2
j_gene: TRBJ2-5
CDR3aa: CASSLGDRGRETQYF

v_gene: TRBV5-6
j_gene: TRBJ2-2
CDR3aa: CASSLAGDGNTGELFF

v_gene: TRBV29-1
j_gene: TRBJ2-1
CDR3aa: CSAPDTRGGAYNEQFF

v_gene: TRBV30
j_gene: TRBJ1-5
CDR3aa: CAWVLRGDQGDSNQPQHF

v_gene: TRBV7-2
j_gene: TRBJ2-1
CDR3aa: CASSYRVSSYNEQFF

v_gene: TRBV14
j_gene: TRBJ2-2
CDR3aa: CASSPDRGSGELFF

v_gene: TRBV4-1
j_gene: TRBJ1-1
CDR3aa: CASSQGDRDTEAFF

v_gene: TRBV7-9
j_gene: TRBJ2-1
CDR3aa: CASSTSGRSNEQFF

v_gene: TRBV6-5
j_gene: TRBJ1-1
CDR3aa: CASWIRGPIGTEAFF

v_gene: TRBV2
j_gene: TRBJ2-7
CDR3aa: CASRDRGKPYEQYF

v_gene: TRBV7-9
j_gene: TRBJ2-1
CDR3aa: CASSQGYDEQFF

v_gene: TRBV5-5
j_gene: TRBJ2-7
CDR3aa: CASSGYRGWVYEQYF